The 27 T cell receptor beta chains listed next were all sequenced from one sample in a study of blood T cell repertoires in COVID-19. Profiled with immunoSEQ multiplex PCR; TCRdb holds only in-frame clones, not every one. The sample gives roughly 38,000 clones, 78% of which show up once; less than 40% is in the top ten. Sequenced input: peripheral blood. The receptor set was obtained from a man in his sixties with acute or convalescent COVID-19.

The V gene is TRBV24-1, the J gene TRBJ2-1; D is uncertain. The germline V and J ends were trimmed by 5 bases and 8 bases, with 12 bases remaining between them. The CDR3 sequence is 13 residues long. The V gene's germline CDR1 is KGHDR and CDR2 SFDVKD. CDR3 DNA sequence: TGTGCCACCAGTGTTGCCAGGTGGGATGAGCAGTTCTTC. It specifies CATSVARWDEQFF.

The chain uses TRBV7-6 and TRBJ1-4; D is uncertain. Trimming left V 0 bases short and J 6 bases short, with 5 bases between. Germline loops: CDR1 SGHVS, CDR2 FNYEAQ. The CDR3 has 13 residues. The CDR3 DNA is TGTGCCAGCAGCTTAGCGTTAGATGAAAAACTGTTTTTT. Translated: CASSLALDEKLFF.

CDR3 DNA: TGTGCCAGCTCACCACCGAAGGGGGACCACACTGAAGCTTTCTTT. It specifies CASSPPKGDHTEAFF. The chain employs TRBV18 and TRBJ1-1, with D possibly matching TRBD1 (6 bases). The germline gives CDR1 KGHSH, CDR2 LQKENI. The CDR3 has 15 amino acids. Trimming shortened V by 0 bases and J by 3 bases, and 11 bases separated the two germline ends.

V usage is TRBV27 and J usage is TRBJ1-5; TRBD1 agrees at 7 bases. This CDR3 comprises 14 residues. Germline values: CDR1 MNHEY, CDR2 SMNVEV (reference sequence). The ends lost 3 bases at V and 6 bases at J; junction bases unmatched: 5. CDR3 in amino acids: CASSLTGIFQPQHF. Here the CDR3 DNA reads TGTGCCAGCAGTTTGACAGGGATATTTCAGCCCCAGCATTTT.

The V gene is TRBV25-1, the J gene TRBJ2-1; D is ambiguous. Deletions cut 6 bases from V and 0 bases from J, with 12 bases between. The CDR3 has 15 residues. Germline CDR1 and CDR2: MGHDK and SYGVNS. CDR3 coding DNA: TGTGCCAGCAGGGCGACTGGCCACTCCTACAATGAGCAGTTCTTC. Protein: CASRATGHSYNEQFF.

This chain joins TRBV2 and TRBJ2-5; 11 bases align to TRBD2. This CDR3 contains 18 residues. V shed 0 bases, J shed 5 bases, and the junction held 11 bases outside the gene matches. Germline V gives CDR1 SNHLY, CDR2 FYNNEI. The CDR3 DNA reads TGTGCCAGCAGTGAAGCGCATGGGAGTAGCGGGAGGGGTGAGACCCAGTACTTC. Its translation: CASSEAHGSSGRGETQYF.

This sequence joins TRBV5-1 and TRBJ2-7; TRBD2 matches at 8 bases. Germline CDR1 SGHRS, CDR2 YFSETQ. V was pared by 4 bases and J by 0 bases, with 12 bases of the junction left unmatched. The CDR3 consists of 17 residues. The CDR3 sequence is CASSPGFGSGTSYEQYF. In DNA form, the CDR3 reads TGCGCCAGCAGCCCGGGCTTTGGTAGCGGGACCTCCTACGAGCAGTACTTC.

The chain joins TRBV11-2 to TRBJ1-1, with D hard to call. Trimming left V 5 bases short and J 1 base short, with 8 bases between. This CDR3 region has 13 residues. CDR1 is SGHAT, CDR2 FQNNGV, per germline. CDR3 region: CASSLTGNTEAFF. For the CDR3, the DNA is TGTGCCAGCAGCCTCACTGGGAACACTGAAGCTTTCTTT. The whole variable domain, filled in from reference TRBV11-2 and TRBJ1-1, reads EAGVAQSPRYKIIEKRQSVAFWCNPISGHATLYWYQQILGQGPKLLIQFQNNGVVDDSQLPKDRFSAERLKGVDSTLKIQPAKLEDSAVYLCASSLTGNTEAFFGQGTRLTVV.

The chain combines TRBV10-3 with TRBJ2-7; 12 bases align to TRBD2. CDR3 length equals 16 residues. Germline V lookup: CDR1 ENHRY, CDR2 SYGVKD. Unmatched junction bases numbered 10, after V lost 7 bases and J lost 3 bases. The CDR3 DNA reads TGTGCCATCACGGCGGTCGGACTAGCGGGATTCTACGAGCAGTACTTC. Translating it yields CAITAVGLAGFYEQYF.

This chain connects TRBV5-1 to TRBJ1-3; tentative D call: TRBD1 (6 bases). CDR1 SGHRS and CDR2 YFSETQ come from the germline V gene. The CDR3 runs 15 residues. V was pared by 2 bases and J by 0 bases, with 9 bases between. The CDR3, as DNA: TGCGCCAGCAGCTTTGGACAGAGCTCTGGAAACACCATATATTTT. Protein: CASSFGQSSGNTIYF.

The V call is TRBV29-1, the J call TRBJ2-1; D is possibly TRBD2 (6 bases). Germline CDR1 is SQVTM and CDR2 is ANQGSEA. V gave up 4 bases and J gave up 6 bases, with 19 bases separating them. CDR3 length equals 15 residues. The CDR3 region is CSVARGGARVNEQFF. In DNA form, the CDR3 reads TGCAGCGTTGCCCGCGGCGGGGCTAGGGTCAATGAGCAGTTCTTC.

The chain has TRBV2 and TRBJ1-3; D is uncertain. Germline V gene lookup returns CDR1 SNHLY and CDR2 FYNNEI. The V end was cut by 6 bases, the J end by 4 bases, with 10 bases between. The CDR3 spans 13 residues. The chain's CDR3 is CASRRARGNTIYF. CDR3 DNA: TGTGCCAGCAGGCGGGCTCGGGGAAACACCATATATTTT.

This clone has more than one count but fewer than ten. This chain connects TRBV18 to TRBJ2-6; 7 nucleotides match TRBD1. J lost 0 bases, V lost 4 bases, and 12 bases had no gene match. CDR1 KGHSH and CDR2 LQKENI come from the germline V gene. This CDR3 is 19 amino acids long. CDR3 protein: CASSQRGQGKASGANVLTF. CDR3 bases: TGTGCCAGCTCACAAAGGGGGCAGGGGAAGGCCTCTGGGGCCAACGTCCTGACTTTC.

The chain is built from TRBV29-1 and TRBJ2-2, with TRBD2 identical over 16 bases. V gave up 7 bases and J gave up 6 bases; unmatched junction bases: 2. Per the germline V gene, CDR1 is SQVTM and CDR2 is ANQGSEA. This CDR3 spans 14 amino acids. CDR3 nucleotide sequence: TGCAGCGCCGGGACTAGCGGGAGGGCCGGGGAGCTGTTTTTT. This translates into CSAGTSGRAGELFF.

The chain combines TRBV11-3 with TRBJ1-2, with 9 bases aligning to TRBD1. This CDR3 comprises 18 residues. Germline V gene lookup returns CDR1 SGHNT and CDR2 YENEEA. The V and J ends lost 1 base and 4 bases, in that order; junction bases with no gene match: 13. CDR3 bases: TGTGCCAGCAGCTTAGGACCGGGACAGGGAGCCCCTCGCTATGGCTACACCTTC. This codes for CASSLGPGQGAPRYGYTF. Supplemented by reference TRBV11-3 and TRBJ1-2, the full variable domain reads EAGVVQSPRYKIIEKKQPVAFWCNPISGHNTLYWYLQNLGQGPELLIRYENEEAVDDSQLPKDRFSAERLKGVDSTLKIQPAELGDSAVYLCASSLGPGQGAPRYGYTFGSGTRLTVV.

The J gene is TRBJ1-2, the V gene TRBV25-1, with D perhaps matching TRBD1 (6 bases). With 8 bases removed from V and 1 base from J, the gap between germline ends came to 11 bases. Germline CDR1 MGHDK, CDR2 SYGVNS. The CDR3 extends over 13 amino acids. The CDR3 here is CASESDSNYGYTF. CDR3 in DNA: TGTGCCAGCGAGTCGGACAGTAACTATGGCTACACCTTC.

The chain combines TRBV5-1 with TRBJ2-7; 7 bases agree with TRBD1. The junction had 4 bases not matched to a gene; V was cut back by 3 bases and J by 4 bases. CDR1 and CDR2 from the germline V gene are SGHRS and YFSETQ. CDR3 length: 13 residues. CDR3 coding DNA: TGCGCCAGCAGCTCCCGACAGGGTTACGAGCAGTACTTC. This sequence encodes CASSSRQGYEQYF.

The J gene is TRBJ2-7, the V gene TRBV7-2; TRBD1 aligns across 7 bases. Germline assignment: CDR1 SGHTA and CDR2 FQGNSA. The CDR3 spans 16 residues. The V and J ends lost 3 bases and 2 bases, in that order; junction bases with no gene match: 10. The CDR3 coding sequence is TGTGCCAGCAGCTTTATCTTGGGGGACAGCCCCTACGAGCAGTACTTC. Protein sequence: CASSFILGDSPYEQYF.

The V gene is TRBV2, the J gene TRBJ2-7, with D maybe TRBD2 (6 bases). The CDR3 is made up of 14 amino acids. V was pared by 4 bases and J by 3 bases, with 13 bases between. Germline assignment: CDR1 SNHLY and CDR2 FYNNEI. CDR3 nucleotide sequence: TGTGCCAGCAGTGCTGGTAGCGGACTCTACGAGCAGTACTTC. Protein sequence: CASSAGSGLYEQYF.

The gene calls are TRBV5-1 and TRBJ2-5, with D maybe TRBD1 (5 bases). The length of the CDR3 is 13 residues. V shed 4 bases and J shed 2 bases, with 9 bases lying between them. Germline V CDR1 and CDR2: SGHRS, YFSETQ. CDR3 loop: CASSRTSQETQYF. CDR3 nucleotide sequence: TGCGCCAGCAGCCGGACATCTCAAGAGACCCAGTACTTC. The full variable domain, completed using reference TRBV5-1 and TRBJ2-5, is KAGVTQTPRYLIKTRGQQVTLSCSPISGHRSVSWYQQTPGQGLQFLFEYFSETQRNKGNFPGRFSGRQFSNSRSEMNVSTLELGDSALYLCASSRTSQETQYFGPGTRLLVL.

The chain links TRBV13 to TRBJ1-2, with a weak D call TRBD1 (5 bases). Germline V gives CDR1 PRHDT, CDR2 FYEKMQ (reference sequence). V was pared by 3 bases and J by 3 bases, with 14 bases between. This CDR3 is built from 15 residues. In DNA, the CDR3 is TGTGCCAGCAGCTTTTTCGGAGGGGACCACTATGGCTACACCTTC. Translated: CASSFFGGDHYGYTF.

This clone was counted a few times. The chain recombines TRBV4-1 with TRBJ2-7, with TRBD2 as a possible D gene (6 bases). CDR1 is MGHRA and CDR2 is YSYEKL in the germline V gene. V dropped 1 base and J dropped 4 bases, with 14 bases sitting between them. The CDR3 extends over 15 amino acids. The CDR3 loop reads CASSQGFLANYEQYF. The DNA of the CDR3 is TGCGCCAGCAGCCAAGGGTTTCTAGCGAATTACGAGCAGTACTTC.

This chain joins TRBV5-1 and TRBJ1-2, with 8 nucleotides matching TRBD1. The CDR3 loop spans 13 amino acids. Trimming at V came to 0 bases and at J to 8 bases, leaving 3 bases not matched to a gene. Germline assignment: CDR1 SGHRS and CDR2 YFSETQ. The CDR3 sequence: CASSLAGGLGYTF. CDR3 nucleotide sequence: TGCGCCAGCAGCTTGGCAGGGGGCTTAGGCTACACCTTC.

This chain joins TRBV28 and TRBJ2-1; D is uncertain. Trimming took off 7 bases at V and 0 bases at J, with 16 bases between the two ends. The CDR3 runs to 16 residues. Germline CDR1 MDHEN, CDR2 SYDVKM. In DNA, the CDR3 is TGTGCCAGCACTCCGTGGTCTGGCCGCTCCTACAATGAGCAGTTCTTC. This codes for CASTPWSGRSYNEQFF.

The chain couples TRBV11-2 to TRBJ1-4, with TRBD1 matching over 9 bases. Germline assignment: CDR1 SGHAT and CDR2 FQNNGV. Trimming cost V 4 bases and J 5 bases; bases outside gene matches: 2. The CDR3 is made up of 14 amino acids. The CDR3 region has the DNA TGTGCCAGCAGCTACAGGGGGCGGAATGAAAAACTGTTTTTT. This encodes CASSYRGRNEKLFF.

The chain links TRBV5-1 to TRBJ2-7; no reliable D call. V was trimmed by 8 bases and J by 3 bases, leaving 15 bases between them. This CDR3 region has 13 residues. Germline V lookup: CDR1 SGHRS, CDR2 YFSETQ. CDR3 loop: CASTPEPRYEQYF. Written as DNA, the CDR3 is TGCGCCAGTACCCCGGAGCCCCGCTACGAGCAGTACTTC.

The chain employs TRBV18 and TRBJ2-5; 7 nucleotides align to TRBD1. Germline assignment: CDR1 KGHSH and CDR2 LQKENI. The trim removed 0 bases at V and 1 base at J, leaving 2 bases unmatched. The CDR3 runs 15 residues. The CDR3 reads CASSPPAGGQETQYF. The DNA of the CDR3 is TGTGCCAGCTCACCACCAGCAGGGGGCCAAGAGACCCAGTACTTC.